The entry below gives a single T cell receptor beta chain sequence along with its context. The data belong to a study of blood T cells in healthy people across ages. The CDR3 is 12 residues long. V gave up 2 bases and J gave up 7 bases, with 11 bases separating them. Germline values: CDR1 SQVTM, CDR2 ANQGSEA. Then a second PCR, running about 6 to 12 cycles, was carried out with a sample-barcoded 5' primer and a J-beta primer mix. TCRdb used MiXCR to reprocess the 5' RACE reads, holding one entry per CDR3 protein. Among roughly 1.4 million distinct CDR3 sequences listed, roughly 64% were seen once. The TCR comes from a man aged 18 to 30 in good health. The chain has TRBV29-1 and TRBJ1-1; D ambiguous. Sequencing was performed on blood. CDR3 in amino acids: CSVETQGGEAFF. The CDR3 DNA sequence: TGCAGCGTTGAAACACAAGGCGGTGAAGCTTTCTTT.